A selection of T cell receptor beta chains follows, all from one sample in a study of T cell repertoires in cytomegalovirus infection. TCRdb re-called the reads through MiXCR, storing one row per CDR3 protein. The sample has hundreds of thousands of distinct CDR3 sequences; approximately 10% are singletons. The source material was PBMCs. These TCRs come from a human donor in good health (CMV status not recorded). Some clones in this sample may be carry-over from other donors' samples. Both conserved end residues are part of each CDR3. A D gene is named only where the DNA matches it firmly. Only part of the rows carry a size: once, few, many, or a class if the clone is expanded.

CDR3 length	clone size	V gene	D gene	J gene	CDR3 DNA	CDR3 protein
11	-	TRBV29-1	-	TRBJ2-4	TGCAGCGTGGAAGGGGAAAACATTCAGTACTTC	CSVEGENIQYF
16	many	TRBV12-3/TRBV12-4	TRBD1	TRBJ1-5	TGTGCCAGCAGCGACCGGGACAGGCGGGGCAATCAGCCCCAGCATTTT	CASSDRDRRGNQPQHF
16	many	TRBV19	-	TRBJ2-2	TGTGCCAGTAGTATAGCGGAGACACTTTGGACCGGGGAGCTGTTTTTT	CASSIAETLWTGELFF
16	many	TRBV7-8	-	TRBJ1-1	TGTGCCAGCAGCTTAGAGTTCCGGCGGGTCGACACTGAAGCTTTCTTT	CASSLEFRRVDTEAFF
13	many	TRBV7-3	TRBD1	TRBJ1-2	TGTGCCAGCCGACCGGGACAGGGATATGGCTACACCTTC	CASRPGQGYGYTF
19	many	TRBV27	-	TRBJ1-6	TGTGCCAGCAGTTCATACCCATTTCAACCCAGCTCCTATAATTCACCCCTCCACTTT	CASSSYPFQPSSYNSPLHF
11	many	TRBV20-1	-	TRBJ2-4	TGCAGTGCTTCGGACAAAAACATTCAGTACTTC	CSASDKNIQYF
15	many	TRBV7-9	-	TRBJ1-1	TGTGCCAGCAGCCCCGGGCAGGCGAGGGACACTGAAGCTTTCTTT	CASSPGQARDTEAFF
10	many	TRBV6-6	-	TRBJ1-1	TGTGCCAGCAGTGCCCGCAAAGGGACTTTT	CASSARKGTF
15	many	TRBV7-2	-	TRBJ1-2	TGTGCCAGCAGCTTAGATCCAGGGGCGAACTATGGCTACACCTTC	CASSLDPGANYGYTF